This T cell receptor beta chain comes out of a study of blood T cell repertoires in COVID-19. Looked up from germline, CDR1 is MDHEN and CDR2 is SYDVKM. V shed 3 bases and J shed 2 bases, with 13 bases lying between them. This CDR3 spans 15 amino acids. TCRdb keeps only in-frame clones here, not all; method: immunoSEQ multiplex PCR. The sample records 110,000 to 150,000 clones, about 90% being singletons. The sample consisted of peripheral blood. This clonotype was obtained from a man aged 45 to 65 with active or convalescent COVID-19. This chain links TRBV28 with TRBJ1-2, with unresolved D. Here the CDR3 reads CASSFTPTENYGYTF. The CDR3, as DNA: TGTGCCAGCAGTTTCACCCCGACGGAGAACTATGGCTACACCTTC.